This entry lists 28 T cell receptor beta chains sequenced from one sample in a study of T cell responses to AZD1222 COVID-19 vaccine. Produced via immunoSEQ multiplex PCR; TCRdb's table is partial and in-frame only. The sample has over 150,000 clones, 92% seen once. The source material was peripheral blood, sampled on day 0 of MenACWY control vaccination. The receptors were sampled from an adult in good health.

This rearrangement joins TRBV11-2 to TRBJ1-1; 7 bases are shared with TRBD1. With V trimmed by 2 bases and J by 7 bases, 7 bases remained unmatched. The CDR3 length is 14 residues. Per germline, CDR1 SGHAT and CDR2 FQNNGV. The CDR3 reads CASSLRGRYYEAFF. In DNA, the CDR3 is TGTGCCAGCAGCTTAAGGGGGCGATACTATGAAGCTTTCTTT.

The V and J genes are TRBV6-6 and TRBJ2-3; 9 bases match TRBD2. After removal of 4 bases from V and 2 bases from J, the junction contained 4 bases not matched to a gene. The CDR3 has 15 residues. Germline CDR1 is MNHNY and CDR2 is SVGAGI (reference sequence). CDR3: CASSSLAGVTDTQYF. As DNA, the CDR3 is TGTGCCAGCAGTTCGTTAGCGGGAGTCACAGATACGCAGTATTTT.

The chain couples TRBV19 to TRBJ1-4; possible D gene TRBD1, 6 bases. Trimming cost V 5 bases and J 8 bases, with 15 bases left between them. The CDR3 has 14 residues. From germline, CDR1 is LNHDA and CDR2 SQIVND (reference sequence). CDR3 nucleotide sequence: TGTGCCAGTAGTTTCCCAGGGGTAGGAGAAAAACTGTTTTTT. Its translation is CASSFPGVGEKLFF.

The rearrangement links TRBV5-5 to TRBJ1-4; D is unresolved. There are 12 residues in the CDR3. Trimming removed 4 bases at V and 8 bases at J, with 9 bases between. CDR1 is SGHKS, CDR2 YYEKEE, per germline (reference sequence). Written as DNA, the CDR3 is TGTGCCAGCAGCAGGGAAGGGGAAAAACTGTTTTTT. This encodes CASSREGEKLFF. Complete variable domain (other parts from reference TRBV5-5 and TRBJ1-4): DAGVTQSPTHLIKTRGQQVTLRCSPISGHKSVSWYQQVLGQGPQFIFQYYEKEERGRGNFPDRFSARQFPNYSSELNVNALLLGDSALYLCASSREGEKLFFGSGTQLSVL.

CDR3 bases: TGTGCCAGCAGCTTAGTCCCGCCTAGAGTTGCCTACGAGCAGTACTTC. Translation gives CASSLVPPRVAYEQYF. The gene calls are TRBV11-3 and TRBJ2-7; D ambiguous. Deletions cut 1 base from V and 2 bases from J, with 15 bases between. CDR1 and CDR2 from the germline V gene are SGHNT and YENEEA. The CDR3 totals 16 residues.

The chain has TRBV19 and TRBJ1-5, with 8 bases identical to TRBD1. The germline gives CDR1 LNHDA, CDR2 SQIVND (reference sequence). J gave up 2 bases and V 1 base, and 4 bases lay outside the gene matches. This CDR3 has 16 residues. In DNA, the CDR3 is TGTGCCAGTAGTATAGGGCCGGACAGGGGCAATCAGCCCCAGCATTTT. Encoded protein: CASSIGPDRGNQPQHF. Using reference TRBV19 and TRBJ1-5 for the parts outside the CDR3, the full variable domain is DGGITQSPKYLFRKEGQNVTLSCEQNLNHDAMYWYRQDPGQGLRLIYYSQIVNDFQKGDIAEGYSVSREKKESFPLTVTSAQKNPTAFYLCASSIGPDRGNQPQHFGDGTRLSIL.

In nucleotides, the CDR3 is TGTGCCACCAGCAGAGATGGGACTACGGGACGGAGAGGGACAGATACGCAGTATTTT. Translating gives CATSRDGTTGRRGTDTQYF. V gene TRBV15 combines with J gene TRBJ2-3; 7 positions agree with TRBD2. Germline V gene lookup returns CDR1 LNHNV and CDR2 YYDKDF (reference sequence). This CDR3 is built from 19 residues. V dropped 0 bases and J dropped 3; count of bases not matched to a gene: 15. The variable domain in full, completed from reference TRBV15 and TRBJ2-3, reads DAMVIQNPRYQVTQFGKPVTLSCSQTLNHNVMYWYQQKSSQAPKLLFHYYDKDFNNEADTPDNFQSRRPNTSFCFLDIRSPGLGDTAMYLCATSRDGTTGRRGTDTQYFGPGTRLTVL.

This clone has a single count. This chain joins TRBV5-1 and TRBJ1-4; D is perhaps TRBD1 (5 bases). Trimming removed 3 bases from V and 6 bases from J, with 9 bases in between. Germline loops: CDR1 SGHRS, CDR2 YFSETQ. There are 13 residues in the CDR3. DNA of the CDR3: TGCGCCAGCAGCTCGGGACTTTATGAAAAACTGTTTTTT. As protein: CASSSGLYEKLFF.

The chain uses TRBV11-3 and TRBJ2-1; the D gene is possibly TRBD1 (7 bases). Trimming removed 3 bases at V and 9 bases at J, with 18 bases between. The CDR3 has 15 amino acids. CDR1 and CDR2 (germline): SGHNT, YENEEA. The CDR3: CASSFQGGSQGEQFF. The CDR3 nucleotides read TGTGCCAGCAGCTTCCAGGGGGGTAGCCAAGGTGAGCAGTTCTTC.

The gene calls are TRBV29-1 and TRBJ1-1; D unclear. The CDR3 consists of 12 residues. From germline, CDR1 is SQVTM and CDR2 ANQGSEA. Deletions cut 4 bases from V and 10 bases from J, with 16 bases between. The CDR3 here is CSVGKGPGGAFF. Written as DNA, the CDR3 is TGCAGCGTTGGAAAAGGCCCCGGAGGAGCTTTCTTT.

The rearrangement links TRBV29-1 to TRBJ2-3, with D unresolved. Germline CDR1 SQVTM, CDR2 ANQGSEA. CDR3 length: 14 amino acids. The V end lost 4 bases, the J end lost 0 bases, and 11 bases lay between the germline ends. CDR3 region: CSVAVSMSTDTQYF. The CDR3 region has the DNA TGCAGCGTTGCCGTCTCGATGAGCACAGATACGCAGTATTTT.

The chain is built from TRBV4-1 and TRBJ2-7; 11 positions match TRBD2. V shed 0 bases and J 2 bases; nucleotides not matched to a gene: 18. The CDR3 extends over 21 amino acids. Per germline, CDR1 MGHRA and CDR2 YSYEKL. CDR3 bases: TGCGCCAGCAGCCAAGATCCTGCGGGTACCTTACTAGCGGGAGTCCCCTACGAGCAGTACTTC. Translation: CASSQDPAGTLLAGVPYEQYF.

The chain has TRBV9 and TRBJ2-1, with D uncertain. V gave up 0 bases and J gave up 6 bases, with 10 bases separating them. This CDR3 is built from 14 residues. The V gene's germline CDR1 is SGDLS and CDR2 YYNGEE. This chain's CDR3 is CASSVEVVFNEQFF. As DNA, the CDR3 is TGTGCCAGCAGCGTAGAAGTGGTTTTCAATGAGCAGTTCTTC.

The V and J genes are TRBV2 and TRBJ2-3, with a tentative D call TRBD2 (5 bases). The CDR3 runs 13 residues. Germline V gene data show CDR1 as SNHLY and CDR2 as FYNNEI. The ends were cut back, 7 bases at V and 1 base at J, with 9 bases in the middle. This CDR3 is CASTYGGTDTQYF. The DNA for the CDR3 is TGTGCCAGCACTTACGGGGGCACAGATACGCAGTATTTT.

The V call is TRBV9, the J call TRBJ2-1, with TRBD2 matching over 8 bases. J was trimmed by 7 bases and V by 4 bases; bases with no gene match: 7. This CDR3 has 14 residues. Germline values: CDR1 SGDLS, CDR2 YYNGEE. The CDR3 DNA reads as TGTGCCAGCAGCCCGGGCGGGGGGTGGAATGAGCAGTTCTTC. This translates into CASSPGGGWNEQFF.

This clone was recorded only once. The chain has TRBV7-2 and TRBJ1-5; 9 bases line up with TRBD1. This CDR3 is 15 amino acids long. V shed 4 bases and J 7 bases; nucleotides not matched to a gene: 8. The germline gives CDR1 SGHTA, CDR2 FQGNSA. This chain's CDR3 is CASSWMDRGYQPQHF. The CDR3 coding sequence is TGTGCCAGCAGCTGGATGGACAGGGGATACCAGCCCCAGCATTTT. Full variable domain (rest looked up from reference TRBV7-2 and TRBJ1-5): GAGVSQSPSNKVTEKGKDVELRCDPISGHTALYWYRQSLGQGLEFLIYFQGNSAPDKSGLPSDRFSAERTGGSVSTLTIQRTQQEDSAVYLCASSWMDRGYQPQHFGDGTRLSIL.

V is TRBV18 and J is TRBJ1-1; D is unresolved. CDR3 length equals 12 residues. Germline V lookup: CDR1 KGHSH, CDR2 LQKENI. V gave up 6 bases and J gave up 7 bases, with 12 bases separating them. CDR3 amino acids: CASSWGGGEAFF. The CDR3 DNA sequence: TGTGCCAGCTCGTGGGGTGGCGGTGAAGCTTTCTTT.

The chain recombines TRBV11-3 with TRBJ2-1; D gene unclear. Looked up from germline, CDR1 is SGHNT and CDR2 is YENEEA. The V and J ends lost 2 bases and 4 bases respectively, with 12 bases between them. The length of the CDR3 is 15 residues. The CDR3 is CASSLHLDLYNEQFF. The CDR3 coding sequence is TGTGCCAGCAGCTTACACCTAGACTTATACAATGAGCAGTTCTTC.

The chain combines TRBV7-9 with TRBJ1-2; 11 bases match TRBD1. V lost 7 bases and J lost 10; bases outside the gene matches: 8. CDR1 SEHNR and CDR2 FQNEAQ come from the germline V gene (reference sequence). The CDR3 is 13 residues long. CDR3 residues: CASNLGQGGYYTF. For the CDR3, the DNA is TGTGCCAGCAACTTGGGACAGGGGGGTTACTACACCTTC.

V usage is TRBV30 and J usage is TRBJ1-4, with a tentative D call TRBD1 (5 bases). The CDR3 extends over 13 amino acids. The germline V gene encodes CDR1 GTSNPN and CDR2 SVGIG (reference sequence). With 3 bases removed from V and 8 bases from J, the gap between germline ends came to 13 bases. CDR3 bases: TGTGCCTGGAGCCGGGACGCCCAAGAAAAACTGTTTTTT. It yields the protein CAWSRDAQEKLFF. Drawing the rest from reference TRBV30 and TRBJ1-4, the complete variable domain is SQTIHQWPATLVQPVGSPLSLECTVEGTSNPNLYWYRQAAGRGLQLLFYSVGIGQISSEVPQNLSASRPQDRQFILSSKKLLLSDSGFYLCAWSRDAQEKLFFGSGTQLSVL.

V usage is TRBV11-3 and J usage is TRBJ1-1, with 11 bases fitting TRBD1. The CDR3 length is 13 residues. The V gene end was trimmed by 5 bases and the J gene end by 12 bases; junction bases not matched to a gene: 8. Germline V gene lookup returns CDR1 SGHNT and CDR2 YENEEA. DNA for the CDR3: TGTGCCAGCAGCCCTGGACAGGGGGCGAGGTCTTTCTTT. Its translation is CASSPGQGARSFF.

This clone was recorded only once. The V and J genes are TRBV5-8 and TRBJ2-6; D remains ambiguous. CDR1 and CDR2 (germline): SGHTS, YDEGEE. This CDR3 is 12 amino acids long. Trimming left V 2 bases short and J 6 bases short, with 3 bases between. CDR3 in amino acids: CASSFPANVLTF. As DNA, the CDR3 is TGTGCCAGCAGCTTCCCGGCCAACGTCCTGACTTTC. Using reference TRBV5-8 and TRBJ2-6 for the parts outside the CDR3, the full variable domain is EAGVTQSPTHLIKTRGQQATLRCSPISGHTSVYWYQQALGLGLQFLLWYDEGEERNRGNFPPRFSGRQFPNYSSELNVNALELEDSALYLCASSFPANVLTFGAGSRLTVL.

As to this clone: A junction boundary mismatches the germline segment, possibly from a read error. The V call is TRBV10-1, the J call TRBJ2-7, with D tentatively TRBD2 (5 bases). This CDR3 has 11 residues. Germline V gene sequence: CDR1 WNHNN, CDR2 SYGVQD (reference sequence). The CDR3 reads CASRSKARRHF. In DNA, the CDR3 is TGCGCCAGCAGATCAAAAGCTAGGAGGCACTTC.

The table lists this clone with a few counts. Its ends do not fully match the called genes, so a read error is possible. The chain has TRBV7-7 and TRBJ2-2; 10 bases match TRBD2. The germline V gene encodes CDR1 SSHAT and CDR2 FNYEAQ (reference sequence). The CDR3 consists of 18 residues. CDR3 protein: CASSPTSLAGVTGGELFF. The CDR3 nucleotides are TGTGCTAGCAGCCCTACCAGTCTAGCGGGAGTAACGGGCGGGGAGCTGTTTTTT.

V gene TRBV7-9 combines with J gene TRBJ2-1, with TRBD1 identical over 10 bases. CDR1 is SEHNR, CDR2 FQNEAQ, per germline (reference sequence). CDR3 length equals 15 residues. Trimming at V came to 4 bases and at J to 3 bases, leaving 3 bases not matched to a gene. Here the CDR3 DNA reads TGTGCCAGCAGCTATGGGACAGGGGTCTACAATGAGCAGTTCTTC. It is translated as CASSYGTGVYNEQFF. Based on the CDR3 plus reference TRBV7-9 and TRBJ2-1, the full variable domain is DTGVSQNPRHKITKRGQNVTFRCDPISEHNRLYWYRQTLGQGPEFLTYFQNEAQLEKSRLLSDRFSAERPKGSFSTLEIQRTEQGDSAMYLCASSYGTGVYNEQFFGPGTRLTVL.

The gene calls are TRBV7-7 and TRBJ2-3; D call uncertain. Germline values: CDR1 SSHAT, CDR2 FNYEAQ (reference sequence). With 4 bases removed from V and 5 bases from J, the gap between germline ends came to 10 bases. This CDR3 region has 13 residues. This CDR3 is CASSSGVGDTQYF. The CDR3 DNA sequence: TGTGCCAGCAGCTCCGGAGTGGGAGATACGCAGTATTTT.

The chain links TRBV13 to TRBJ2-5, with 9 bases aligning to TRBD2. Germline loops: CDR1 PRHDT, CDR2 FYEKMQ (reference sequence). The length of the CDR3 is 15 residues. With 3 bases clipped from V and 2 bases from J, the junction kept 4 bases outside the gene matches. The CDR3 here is CASSFPTSGQETQYF. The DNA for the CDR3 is TGTGCCAGCAGCTTCCCGACTAGCGGACAAGAGACCCAGTACTTC. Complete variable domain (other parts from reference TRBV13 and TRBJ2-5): AAGVIQSPRHLIKEKRETATLKCYPIPRHDTVYWYQQGPGQDPQFLISFYEKMQSDKGSIPDRFSAQQFSDYHSELNMSSLELGDSALYFCASSFPTSGQETQYFGPGTRLLVL.

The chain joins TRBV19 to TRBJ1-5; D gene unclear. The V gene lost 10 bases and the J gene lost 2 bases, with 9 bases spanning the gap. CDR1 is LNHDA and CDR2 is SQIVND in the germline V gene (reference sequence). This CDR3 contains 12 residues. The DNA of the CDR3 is TGTGCCACCAAAATAGGCAATCAGCCCCAGCATTTT. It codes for CATKIGNQPQHF.